Shown below are 24 T cell receptor beta chains from a single sample sequenced in a study of post-analysis software for immune sequencing data (dated by TCRdb to the mid-2010s). General findings and caveats noted by the study authors: Patients showed significantly higher frequencies than controls for a handful of TRBV segments, among them TRBV5-6, TRBV5-1 and TRBV20-1.

No antigen has been identified for these receptors. Preparation of the library involved PCR. The sequencing machine was an Illumina HiSeq 2500. To reduce PCR and sequencing biases, unique molecular identifiers were incorporated into the TCR beta cDNA libraries. TCRdb ran its own pipeline on the public reads, namely fastp trimming at Q25 and MiXCR clone calling, and kept in-frame beta chains. Under each unique CDR3 protein, matching rows form one entry showing the most common genes and DNA. This sample holds around 700,000 distinct CDR3 sequences; approximately 60% were observed only once. Around 11% of the sample is held by the ten biggest clonotypes. The specimen was blood. The receptors shown here come from a girl aged 2 to 9 with multiple sclerosis.

The chain carries TRBV20-1 and TRBJ2-3, with 8 nucleotides matching TRBD2. The CDR3 runs 14 residues. The germline gives CDR1 DFQATT, CDR2 SNEGSKA (reference sequence). The junction had 8 bases not matched to a gene; V was cut back by 5 bases and J by 4 bases. The CDR3 DNA sequence: TGCAGTGCTCCCCTCAGCGGGGGCTCAGATACGCAGTATTTT. It codes for CSAPLSGGSDTQYF.

The chain has TRBV5-1 and TRBJ2-1; 9 bases map to TRBD2. CDR3 length: 17 amino acids. V lost 6 bases to trimming and J lost 3 bases; unmatched junction nucleotides: 13. Germline V gene lookup returns CDR1 SGHRS and CDR2 YFSETQ. The chain's CDR3 is CASNYREASGVYNEQFF. The CDR3 DNA is TGCGCCAGCAACTACCGGGAGGCTAGCGGGGTCTACAATGAGCAGTTCTTC.

The chain is built from TRBV6-5 and TRBJ2-2, with no clear D. The CDR3 has 15 residues. V lost 6 bases, J lost 0 bases, and 11 bases lay in between. Germline values: CDR1 MNHEY, CDR2 SVGAGI. In nucleotides, the CDR3 is TGTGCCAGCAGAAGGGTAGAGTCGAACACCGGGGAGCTGTTTTTT. This codes for CASRRVESNTGELFF.

The chain carries TRBV5-1 and TRBJ2-7, with D perhaps matching TRBD1 or TRBD2 (6 bases each). Germline CDR1 SGHRS, CDR2 YFSETQ. The CDR3 has 12 amino acids. The V gene lost 5 bases and the J gene lost 4 bases, with 10 bases spanning the gap. In nucleotides, the CDR3 is TGCGCCAGCAGGGGGGGCATGTACGAGCAGTACTTC. Translated, it gives CASRGGMYEQYF. Drawing the rest from reference TRBV5-1 and TRBJ2-7, the complete variable domain is KAGVTQTPRYLIKTRGQQVTLSCSPISGHRSVSWYQQTPGQGLQFLFEYFSETQRNKGNFPGRFSGRQFSNSRSEMNVSTLELGDSALYLCASRGGMYEQYFGPGTRLTVT.

The chain couples TRBV9 to TRBJ2-1; maybe TRBD2 (6 bases). Trimming pared 0 bases from V and 5 bases from J, leaving 15 bases between. The CDR3 has 16 amino acids. Germline lookup yields CDR1 SGDLS and CDR2 YYNGEE. In DNA, the CDR3 is TGTGCCAGCAGCGTAGTGGTCGGCGGGATCAACAATGAGCAGTTCTTC. Protein: CASSVVVGGINNEQFF. The complete variable domain, with remaining parts taken from reference TRBV9 and TRBJ2-1, reads DSGVTQTPKHLITATGQRVTLRCSPRSGDLSVYWYQQSLDQGLQFLIQYYNGEERAKGNILERFSAQQFPDLHSELNLSSLELGDSALYFCASSVVVGGINNEQFFGPGTRLTVL.

This clonotype turned up a few times. This chain links TRBV24-1 with TRBJ2-1, with D perhaps matching TRBD2 (6 bases). V lost 4 bases and J 10 bases, leaving 13 bases between the germline ends. CDR1 KGHDR and CDR2 SFDVKD come from the germline V gene. The CDR3 length is 13 residues. The CDR3 bases are TGTGCCACCAGTGAGAGACCCGGGAGCGAGCAGTTCTTC. Protein: CATSERPGSEQFF.

The chain joins TRBV10-1 to TRBJ2-5, with TRBD1 matching 8 bases. CDR3 length: 13 residues. V dropped 2 bases and J dropped 11; count of bases not matched to a gene: 7. Germline loops: CDR1 WNHNN, CDR2 SYGVQD (reference sequence). In DNA, the CDR3 is TGCGCCAGCAGTGAGCCAGGGGGCGAGGAGCAGTACTTC. It encodes CASSEPGGEEQYF.

This chain uses TRBV5-6 with TRBJ2-1; D is perhaps TRBD1 or TRBD2 (6 bases each). V lost 3 bases to trimming and J lost 6 bases, with 25 bases between them. Germline values: CDR1 SGHDT, CDR2 YYEEEE. CDR3 length: 18 amino acids. CDR3 in DNA: TGTGCCAGCAGCTATTGGGGGGTCGCAGGGGAGAGCATCAATGAGCAGTTCTTC. Translating gives CASSYWGVAGESINEQFF.

In nucleotides, the CDR3 is TGTGCCAGCAGTCAAATTGGGCAGTCCCAAGAGACCCAGTACTTC. This translates into CASSQIGQSQETQYF. J is TRBJ2-5 and V is TRBV12-3 or TRBV12-4; unclear D gene. V shed 5 bases and J shed 1 base, with 14 bases lying between them. The CDR3 covers 15 residues.

This clonotype came up many times. V usage is TRBV6-4 and J usage is TRBJ2-3; 9 bases are shared with TRBD2. Germline V gives CDR1 MRHNA, CDR2 SNTAGT. J gave up 2 bases and V 0 bases, and 3 bases lay outside the gene matches. The CDR3 runs to 16 residues. For the CDR3, the DNA is TGTGCCAGCAGTGACTCGTTAGCGGGAGACACAGATACGCAGTATTTT. Translated: CASSDSLAGDTDTQYF.

The rearrangement joins TRBV3-1 to TRBJ2-5; 8 positions agree with TRBD2. V was clipped by 3 bases and J by 5 bases; unmatched bases: 8. The CDR3 consists of 15 residues. CDR1 and CDR2 from the germline V gene are LGHDT and YNNKEL (reference sequence). Here the CDR3 DNA reads TGTGCCAGCAGCCATCTTAGCGGGATTGACGAGACCCAGTACTTC. It encodes CASSHLSGIDETQYF.

The chain carries TRBV12-3 or TRBV12-4 and TRBJ1-5; the D gene is possibly TRBD1 (5 bases). The V gene lost 3 bases and the J gene lost 2 bases, with 14 bases spanning the gap. This CDR3 has 16 amino acids. CDR3 residues: CASSFRGRLGNQPQHF. The CDR3 DNA follows: TGTGCCAGCAGTTTTAGGGGCCGTCTCGGCAATCAGCCCCAGCATTTT.

In this sample, this clonotype turned up a few times. The chain recombines TRBV3-1 with TRBJ1-1; weak D call: TRBD1 (5 bases). The CDR3 sequence is 14 residues long. The V end lost 1 base, the J end lost 3 bases, and 9 bases lay between the germline ends. CDR1 is LGHDT and CDR2 is YNNKEL in the germline V gene (reference sequence). This chain's CDR3 is CASSQGGRYTEAFF. CDR3 bases: TGTGCCAGCAGCCAAGGGGGCAGATACACTGAAGCTTTCTTT. Variable domain in full (rest from reference TRBV3-1 and TRBJ1-1): DTAVSQTPKYLVTQMGNDKSIKCEQNLGHDTMYWYKQDSKKFLKIMFSYNNKELIINETVPNRFSPKSPDKAHLNLHINSLELGDSAVYFCASSQGGRYTEAFFGQGTRLTVV.

V usage is TRBV13 and J usage is TRBJ1-6; no clear D. The germline V gene has CDR1 PRHDT and CDR2 FYEKMQ (reference sequence). V lost 6 bases, J lost 8 bases, and 20 bases lay in between. The CDR3 sequence is 16 residues long. The CDR3 region is CASSPPDNSLHSPLHF. The CDR3 coding sequence is TGTGCCAGCAGTCCACCGGATAACTCCCTTCATTCACCCCTCCACTTT.

This clonotype turned up a few times. V usage is TRBV20-1 and J usage is TRBJ2-1; 7 bases align to TRBD2. There are 11 residues in the CDR3. Germline values: CDR1 DFQATT, CDR2 SNEGSKA (reference sequence). Losses at the gene ends were 6 bases for V and 8 bases for J; bases not matched to a gene: 4. CDR3 sequence: CSARRGYEQFF. CDR3 DNA: TGCAGTGCCAGGCGGGGGTATGAGCAGTTCTTC.

The V call is TRBV6-1, the J call TRBJ2-1, with D perhaps assigned TRBD1 or TRBD2 (5 bases each). The CDR3 loop spans 16 amino acids. With 8 bases removed from V and 6 bases from J, the gap between germline ends came to 23 bases. Germline V gives CDR1 MNHNS, CDR2 SASEGT. The CDR3 DNA reads TGTGCCAGCCGTACACAACCGGGACCCAACACCAATGAGCAGTTCTTC. As protein: CASRTQPGPNTNEQFF.

The J gene is TRBJ2-1, the V gene TRBV7-2; 7 bases are shared with TRBD2. The CDR3 length is 17 residues. J gave up 0 bases and V 2 bases, and 7 bases lay outside the gene matches. From germline, CDR1 is SGHTA and CDR2 FQGNSA. The CDR3 reads CASSLRPGEGSYNEQFF. As DNA, the CDR3 is TGTGCCAGCAGCTTAAGGCCGGGGGAGGGCTCCTACAATGAGCAGTTCTTC.

The chain joins TRBV27 to TRBJ2-3; 8 bases are a match to TRBD1. V lost 4 bases, J lost 3 bases, and 6 bases stayed unmatched. CDR1 and CDR2 from the germline V gene are MNHEY and SMNVEV (reference sequence). CDR3 size: 15 residues. CDR3 in amino acids: CASSSTGAITDTQYF. In DNA form, the CDR3 reads TGTGCCAGCAGTTCGACAGGGGCGATAACAGATACGCAGTATTTT.

This clonotype was seen just once. The chain couples TRBV4-1 to TRBJ1-5; 7 bases line up with TRBD1. The CDR3 is 14 residues long. Germline V lookup: CDR1 MGHRA, CDR2 YSYEKL. V shed 1 base and J 5 bases; nucleotides not matched to a gene: 2. CDR3 nucleotide sequence: TGCGCCAGCAGCCAAGGGGACAGAGATCAGCCCCAGCATTTT. This encodes CASSQGDRDQPQHF.

A word on this clonotype: One end of the junction varies from germline; a read error may be responsible. This chain joins TRBV5-1 and TRBJ2-7; 11 bases map to TRBD2. Germline CDR1 SGHRS, CDR2 YFSETQ. The CDR3 is 16 residues long. This CDR3 reads CASGLGGTSGNYEQYF. CDR3 nucleotide sequence: TGCGCCAGCGGCTTGGGGGGGACTAGCGGTAACTACGAGCAGTACTTC.

V is TRBV24-1 and J is TRBJ2-3; D unclear. Per the germline V gene, CDR1 is KGHDR and CDR2 is SFDVKD. Trimming left V 4 bases short and J 4 bases short, with 8 bases between. The CDR3 sequence is 13 residues long. The CDR3 sequence: CATSETSPDTQYF. The CDR3 DNA reads as TGTGCCACCAGTGAAACCAGTCCAGATACGCAGTATTTT.

The CDR3 sequence is CASSSAGEGIKFF. The CDR3 DNA follows: TGTGCCAGCAGCTCAGCGGGGGAGGGGATCAAGTTCTTC. The V call is TRBV7-2, the J call TRBJ2-1; TRBD2 matches 8 bases. The CDR3 is made up of 13 amino acids. Losses at the gene ends were 4 bases for V and 14 bases for J; bases not matched to a gene: 10. Germline V gene sequence: CDR1 SGHTA, CDR2 FQGNSA.

V usage is TRBV12-3 or TRBV12-4 and J usage is TRBJ2-7; a weak D match, TRBD2 (6 bases). CDR3 size: 15 residues. V was clipped by 4 bases and J by 7 bases, with 20 bases between them. The CDR3 coding sequence is TGTGCCAGCAGTTCCCGGGACTCCTTCTACAATGAGCAGTACTTC. This sequence encodes CASSSRDSFYNEQYF.

The chain combines TRBV11-2 with TRBJ2-5; 9 bases line up with TRBD2. The CDR3 is 14 amino acids. The germline V gene encodes CDR1 SGHAT and CDR2 FQNNGV. The trim removed 1 base at V and 11 bases at J, leaving 8 bases unmatched. CDR3 sequence (DNA): TGTGCCAGCAGCTTAGGGCTAGCGGGGTGGTGGCAGTACTTC. It is translated as CASSLGLAGWWQYF.